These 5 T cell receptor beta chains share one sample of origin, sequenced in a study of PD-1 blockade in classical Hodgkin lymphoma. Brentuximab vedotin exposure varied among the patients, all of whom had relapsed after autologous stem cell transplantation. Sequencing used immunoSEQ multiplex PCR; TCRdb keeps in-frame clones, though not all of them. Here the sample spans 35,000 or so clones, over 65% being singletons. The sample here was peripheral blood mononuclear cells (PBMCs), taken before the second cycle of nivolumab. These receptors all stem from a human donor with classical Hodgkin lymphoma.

The CDR3 loop is CASSQESRGEISNQPQHF. The CDR3 DNA reads as TGCGCCAGCAGCCAAGAGAGTCGAGGGGAGATTAGCAATCAGCCCCAGCATTTT. J is TRBJ1-5 and V is TRBV4-1, with D perhaps matching TRBD1 (5 bases). Germline CDR1 reads MGHRA; CDR2 reads YSYEKL. V was cut by 0 bases and J by 0 bases, with 15 bases left in between. CDR3 size: 18 residues.

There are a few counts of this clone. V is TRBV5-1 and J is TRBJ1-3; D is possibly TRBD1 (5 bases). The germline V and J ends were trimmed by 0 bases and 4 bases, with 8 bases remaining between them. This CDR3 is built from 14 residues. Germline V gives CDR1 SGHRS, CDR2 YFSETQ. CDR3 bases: TGCGCCAGCAGCTTGGGGGGGACCGGAAACACCATATATTTT. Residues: CASSLGGTGNTIYF.

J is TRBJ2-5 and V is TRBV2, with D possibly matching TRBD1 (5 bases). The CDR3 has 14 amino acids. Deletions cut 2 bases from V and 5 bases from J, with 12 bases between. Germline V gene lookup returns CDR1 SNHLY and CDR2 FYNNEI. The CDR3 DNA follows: TGTGCCAGCAGTGAATCGCAGGGTCGGGAGACCCAGTACTTC. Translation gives CASSESQGRETQYF.

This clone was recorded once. The CDR3 reads CASRRGAAFYGYTF. Here the CDR3 DNA reads TGTGCCAGCAGAAGGGGGGCCGCCTTCTATGGCTACACCTTC. V gene TRBV6-6 combines with J gene TRBJ1-2, with a weak D call TRBD1 (6 bases). CDR1 and CDR2 from the germline V gene are MNHNY and SVGAGI (reference sequence). The CDR3 is 14 residues long. V gave up 6 bases and J gave up 4 bases, with 15 bases separating them.

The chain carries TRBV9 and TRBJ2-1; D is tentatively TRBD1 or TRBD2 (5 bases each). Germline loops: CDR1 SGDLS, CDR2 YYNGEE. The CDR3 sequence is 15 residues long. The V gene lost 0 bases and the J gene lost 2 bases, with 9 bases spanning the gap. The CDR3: CASSVAGTPYNEQFF. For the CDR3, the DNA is TGTGCCAGCAGCGTAGCTGGGACCCCCTACAATGAGCAGTTCTTC.